What follows are 15 T cell receptor beta chains derived from one specimen sequenced in a study of T-cell reconstitution after alpha-beta-depleted transplantation in children. TCRbeta library preparation incorporated unique molecular identifiers. TCRdb independently ran MiXCR on the PCR reads; one entry per CDR3 protein. The data contain approximately 420,000 distinct CDR3 sequences, about a tenth of them singletons. The source material was PBMCs from the stem cell graft donor, sampled from the stem cell graft. The source of these receptors is a human donor who donated a stem cell graft to a child with acute myeloid leukemia.

This clonotype was recorded a few times. V gene TRBV11-2 combines with J gene TRBJ1-4, with D tentatively TRBD1 (5 bases). Trimming left V 0 bases short and J 7 bases short, with 18 bases between. Germline CDR1 and CDR2: SGHAT and FQNNGV. The CDR3 totals 17 residues. In DNA, the CDR3 is TGTGCCAGCAGCTTAGAGTTTACTGGGGGTGCGGCTGAAAAACTGTTTTTT. This translates into CASSLEFTGGAAEKLFF.

This clonotype appeared a few times. J is TRBJ2-1 and V is TRBV7-8, with TRBD2 matching over 8 bases. The CDR3 has 19 amino acids. V gave up 5 bases and J gave up 5 bases; unmatched junction bases: 20. The germline gives CDR1 SGHVS, CDR2 FQNEAQ. The DNA for the CDR3 is TGTGCCAGCAGCCGCAATCCCACTTTCTTGACGGGAGGGGACAATGAGCAGTTCTTC. Protein sequence: CASSRNPTFLTGGDNEQFF.

The CDR3 is CASSLSLSSYEQYV. DNA for the CDR3: TGTGCCAGCAGTTTAAGTCTTAGCTCCTACGAGCAGTACGTC. The rearrangement links TRBV12-3 or TRBV12-4 to TRBJ2-7; D gene uncertain. CDR3 length: 14 amino acids. V was trimmed by 2 bases and J by 0 bases, leaving 8 bases between them.

This clonotype was detected only a few times. This chain connects TRBV6-1 to TRBJ1-1; D unclear. V gave up 5 bases and J gave up 0 bases, with 13 bases separating them. The CDR3 runs 15 residues. Germline V lookup: CDR1 MNHNS, CDR2 SASEGT. In DNA form, the CDR3 reads TGTGCCAGCAGTCCCGTGGACTGGATGAACACTGAAGCTTTCTTT. Its translation is CASSPVDWMNTEAFF.

This clonotype occurred a few times. This chain uses TRBV12-3 or TRBV12-4 with TRBJ1-5, with D uncertain. V was cut by 2 bases and J by 6 bases, with 2 bases left in between. This CDR3 region has 11 residues. The CDR3 region is CASSLSQPQHF. Written as DNA, the CDR3 is TGTGCCAGCAGTTTAAGTCAGCCCCAGCATTTT.

In regard to this clonotype: A single base separates this from a much larger clone, so it may be a read error. V and J are TRBV4-1 and TRBJ2-3; D perhaps matches TRBD2 (6 bases). Deletions cut 3 bases from V and 10 bases from J, with 11 bases between. The V gene's germline CDR1 is MGHRA and CDR2 YSYEKL. CDR3 size: 12 residues. This chain's CDR3 is CASSQPGTAQYF. For the CDR3, the DNA is TGCGCCAGCAGCCAGCCCGGGACTGCGCAGTATTTT.

The chain combines TRBV7-2 with TRBJ2-3; 11 bases map to TRBD2. Per germline, CDR1 SGHTA and CDR2 FQGNSA. Trimming cost V 0 bases and J 10 bases; bases outside gene matches: 6. CDR3 size: 15 residues. The CDR3 is CASSLASGGAAAQYF. CDR3 coding DNA: TGTGCCAGCAGCTTAGCTAGCGGGGGGGCCGCTGCGCAGTATTTT.

This chain links TRBV5-1 with TRBJ1-3, with D perhaps matching TRBD1 (5 bases). The CDR3 contains 15 residues. Trimming removed 2 bases at V and 4 bases at J, with 13 bases between. Germline CDR1 and CDR2: SGHRS and YFSETQ. The CDR3, as DNA: TGCGCCAGCAGCTTAACCGGGGACGGAGGAAACACCATATATTTT. As protein: CASSLTGDGGNTIYF.

The chain links TRBV12-3 or TRBV12-4 to TRBJ1-3, with D unresolved. Trimming removed 6 bases at V and 0 bases at J, with 9 bases between. The CDR3 runs to 14 residues. The CDR3 protein is CASRPDYSGNTIYF. The CDR3 DNA follows: TGTGCCAGCAGGCCCGATTACTCTGGAAACACCATATATTTT.

This clonotype was recorded at least ten times. V and J are TRBV5-8 and TRBJ2-5, with TRBD2 matching over 8 bases. This CDR3 has 16 residues. CDR1 and CDR2 from the germline V gene are SGHTS and YDEGEE. J was trimmed by 3 bases and V by 3 bases; bases with no gene match: 10. The CDR3 spells CASSSFTTSGEETQYF. The DNA of the CDR3 is TGTGCCAGCAGCTCATTCACTACTAGCGGAGAAGAGACCCAGTACTTC.

This clonotype was picked up many times. The chain has TRBV11-2 and TRBJ2-1; 11 bases agree with TRBD2. Trimming cost V 5 bases and J 4 bases; bases outside gene matches: 4. Germline V lookup: CDR1 SGHAT, CDR2 FQNNGV. This CDR3 is 15 amino acids long. The CDR3 sequence: CASSGTSGSYNEQFF. The CDR3 DNA follows: TGTGCCAGCAGCGGAACTAGCGGGAGTTACAATGAGCAGTTCTTC.

This clonotype appeared a few times. V is TRBV5-5 and J is TRBJ1-1, with 7 nucleotides matching TRBD1. V dropped 0 bases and J dropped 0; count of bases not matched to a gene: 5. Per germline, CDR1 SGHKS and CDR2 YYEKEE (reference sequence). The CDR3 loop spans 16 amino acids. The CDR3: CASSLGQGHMNTEAFF. The CDR3 nucleotides are TGTGCCAGCAGCTTGGGACAGGGACACATGAACACTGAAGCTTTCTTT.

The rearrangement links TRBV12-3 or TRBV12-4 to TRBJ2-7; D is undetermined. This CDR3 has 13 residues. The V gene lost 1 base and the J gene lost 3 bases, with 7 bases spanning the gap. DNA of the CDR3: TGTGCCAGCAGTTTAGAGGGCAGCTACGAGCAGTACTTC. Translated: CASSLEGSYEQYF.

This clonotype has just a few counts. V and J are TRBV5-6 and TRBJ1-4; 9 nucleotides align to TRBD1. This CDR3 region has 15 residues. The J segment lost 5 bases and the V segment lost 4 bases, leaving 6 bases of the junction unmatched. In germline, CDR1 is SGHDT, CDR2 YYEEEE. CDR3 coding DNA: TGTGCCAGCAGCGTCGGGGACAGGGTCAATGAAAAACTGTTTTTT. It codes for CASSVGDRVNEKLFF.

The V call is TRBV24-1, the J call TRBJ2-5; TRBD2 matches at 10 bases. This CDR3 is built from 13 residues. V lost 7 bases to trimming and J lost 4 bases; unmatched junction nucleotides: 2. Per the germline V gene, CDR1 is KGHDR and CDR2 is SFDVKD. CDR3 nucleotide sequence: TGTGCCACCAGCCTAGCGGGAGCAGAGACCCAGTACTTC. It translates to CATSLAGAETQYF.